This TCR beta chain was obtained from a study of T cell responses to AZD1222 COVID-19 vaccine (dated by TCRdb to the early 2020s). Describing the broader study: A total of under 250 trial participants underwent TCR sequencing, of whom around 210 had received two doses of AZD1222 and roughly 26 had received two doses of the MenACWY control vaccine. Trial participants were enrolled by age into 18-55, 56-69 and 70-plus year subgroups, with roughly 160, 29 and 62 TCR-sequenced participants respectively.

The CDR3 regions of human TCRbeta chains were subjected to immunosequencing. As for how the authors treated the data: Repertoire TCRs were checked for matches against a reference library of SARS-CoV-2-specific TCRs that had been generated using the MIRA antigen-specificity platform. Breadth was defined as the fraction of unique TCRs that were SARS-CoV-2-associated. Depth was defined as the fraction of total T cells that were SARS-CoV-2-associated. Using the MIRA data, every spike-specific TCR was mapped to the spike region that the TCR reacted to and assigned to either a CD4 or a CD8 class. Log10-transformed breadth and depth values were compared by one-way ANOVA with Sidak's multiple comparisons tests. TCRdb took over this immuneACCESS table, retaining in-frame rearrangements with V and J assigned. Such tables are incomplete; in checked studies, under half of the missing clones stem from an unresolved V gene, and the remainder is unexplained. From that table come the V and J calls and clone size; the DNA was used to work out D and trimming. This sample holds some 180,000 clones; 87% were observed only once. Roughly 0.98% of the sample is held by the ten biggest clonotypes.

The CDR3 holds 10 amino acids from the cysteine to the phenylalanine. Of the read, only the CDR3 DNA is kept; its 30 bases are in frame from base 1. Relative to germline, V is 4 bases shorter and J is 5 bases shorter, with 3 bases between their ends. CDR1 and CDR2 were assigned from the germline V gene as SQVTM and ANQGSEA. To note about this clone: The antigen it recognizes is unknown. Base qualities are not provided; no much larger clone lies one nucleotide away.

The study at large found these results: After two AZD1222 doses, spike-specific TCR breadth and depth were significantly higher than at day 0 and than in MenACWY recipients. The 56-69-year group was small, and its depth increase did not reach significance, likely because of low power. Reportedly, almost half of the unique spike-specific TCRs recognized epitopes lying outside the regions that are mutated in the B.1.351 and B.1.1.7 variants. Conclusions about previously exposed vaccinees are limited because only 6 or 7 AZD1222 recipients were SARS-CoV-2 seropositive at baseline. CD4 TCRs associated with the vaccine covered the entire spike protein, and the dominant responses were in regions 160-218 and 743-854. Because no day 14 peak-response samples were available, the repertoires could be characterized only after the peak T cell response. Most participants were white British and females outnumbered males, and the authors suggested that clonal diversity may have been underestimated.

The label giving this sample's time point can be read as: about 28 days (+/-7) after the second vaccine dose. AZD1222 recipients with second doses at about 4 weeks or about 12 weeks were pooled, because spike-specific TCR depth and breadth did not differ between schedules. Samples from vaccinated people were obtained from the UK trials COV001 and COV002, which included a single-blind randomized controlled phase 2/3 trial of AZD1222 (ChAdOx1 nCoV-19) in healthy adults. For TCRbeta chain sequencing, PBMC samples from trial participants were taken at day 0 and at day 28 after the second dose. The sample here was peripheral blood, taken 28 days after the second AZD1222 dose. The TCR comes from an adult who received the AZD1222 COVID-19 vaccine. The sequence links TRBV29-1 to TRBJ2-4; the D gene assignment is ambiguous. The DNA reads as follows: TGCAGCGTTGGAGAAAACATTCAGTACTTC. This gives the protein CSVGENIQYF.